This T cell receptor beta chain is from a study of blood T cells in healthy people across ages. At the level of the study: There was about one barcoded beta molecule captured by template switching per two T cells.

This CDR3 contains 14 residues. Through a sample-barcoded 5' primer and a J-beta primer mix, a second PCR was run for roughly 7 to 12 cycles. A single record per CDR3 protein comes from TCRdb applying MiXCR to the 5' RACE reads. The sample shows 630,000 or so distinct CDR3 sequences, about 32% of them seen only once. The sequence was obtained from a woman older than 75 in good health. The rearrangement links TRBV21-1 to TRBJ1-2. TRBV21-1 is recorded as a pseudogene. The material sequenced was blood. CDR3 in amino acids: CASSQEGRSNGYTF. As DNA, the CDR3 is TGTGCCAGCAGCCAAGAGGGCAGAAGTAATGGCTACACCTTC.